What follows are 16 T cell receptor beta chains derived from one specimen sequenced in a study of blood T cells in healthy people across ages. For the second PCR, which ran for about 6 to 12 cycles, a sample-barcoded 5' primer and a J-beta primer mix were used. TCRdb reanalysed the 5' RACE reads using MiXCR and keeps one entry per CDR3 protein. The sample gives 1.5 million to 2 million distinct CDR3 sequences, around half of which show up once; around 2.1% is in the top ten. The sequenced material came from blood. Every receptor here comes from a woman aged 40 to 50 in good health.

The chain carries TRBV6-6 and TRBJ1-1, with a possible D match to TRBD1 (5 bases). The CDR3 extends over 15 amino acids. Trimming removed 0 bases at V and 8 bases at J, with 16 bases between. The germline V gene has CDR1 MNHNY and CDR2 SVGAGI (reference sequence). The CDR3 DNA follows: TGTGCCAGCAGTTACTCGACGGGGAATCGGGACGAAGCTTTCTTT. It specifies CASSYSTGNRDEAFF.

The gene calls are TRBV7-9 and TRBJ2-7, with unresolved D. The J call could be wrong; TRBJ2-5 is a better fit for the DNA end. CDR1 and CDR2 from the germline V gene are SEHNR and FQNEAQ (reference sequence). This CDR3 has 14 residues. The CDR3 region is CASRRTIGKETQYF. The CDR3 bases are TGTGCCAGCAGAAGGACGATTGGAAAAGAGACCCAGTACTTC.

The chain carries TRBV12-3 or TRBV12-4 and TRBJ1-2; no reliable D call. The CDR3 spans 14 residues. Between the trimmed V and J ends, which lost 4 bases and 3 bases, there was a span of 12 bases. CDR3 residues: CASSYPGWYYGYTF. The CDR3 DNA follows: TGTGCCAGCAGTTACCCGGGGTGGTACTATGGCTACACCTTC.

This clonotype has only a few counts. This chain joins TRBV6-6 and TRBJ1-4; D is possibly TRBD1 (6 bases). The CDR3 loop spans 13 amino acids. The V and J ends lost 8 bases and 8 bases respectively, with 15 bases between them. CDR1 MNHNY and CDR2 SVGAGI come from the germline V gene (reference sequence). The CDR3 DNA follows: TGTGCCAGCCGTCCAGGGGAGTACGAAAAACTGTTTTTT. Amino acid sequence: CASRPGEYEKLFF.

J is TRBJ2-1 and V is TRBV28, with 10 bases fitting TRBD2. The germline CDR1 and CDR2 sequences are MDHEN and SYDVKM. CDR3 size: 17 residues. V lost 7 bases to trimming and J lost 0 bases; unmatched junction nucleotides: 9. The CDR3 loop reads CASILAGVPDSYNEQFF. The CDR3 region has the DNA TGTGCCAGCATCCTAGCGGGGGTCCCGGACTCCTACAATGAGCAGTTCTTC.

The V gene is TRBV4-3, the J gene TRBJ1-2, with 7 bases matching TRBD1. The CDR3 spans 17 residues. CDR1 LGHNA and CDR2 YSLEER come from the germline V gene. J lost 6 bases, V lost 1 base, and 14 bases had no gene match. The CDR3 bases are TGCGCCAGCAGCCAAGGCCCCACAGGGGAGGATGTCGATGGCTACACCTTC. It encodes CASSQGPTGEDVDGYTF.

This chain uses TRBV20-1 with TRBJ2-3, with D possibly being TRBD2 (5 bases). The CDR3 has 15 residues. V was shortened by 5 bases and J by 1 base, with 16 bases between the two germline ends. The germline V gene encodes CDR1 DFQATT and CDR2 SNEGSKA (reference sequence). The CDR3 protein is CSAGGPPAGTDTQYF. The DNA for the CDR3 is TGCAGTGCTGGAGGTCCTCCAGCGGGCACAGATACGCAGTATTTT.

The genes are TRBV6-1 and TRBJ2-7; D uncertain. Trimming took off 1 base at V and 0 bases at J, with 13 bases between the two ends. The CDR3 contains 16 residues. Germline-derived CDR1 and CDR2 are MNHNS and SASEGT. CDR3 sequence (DNA): TGTGCCAGCAGTGAAGGGCAAAGTTTAAGCTCCTACGAGCAGTACTTC. This gives the protein CASSEGQSLSSYEQYF.

This clonotype was counted a few times. The V gene is TRBV21-1, the J gene TRBJ2-5; no DNA check was done on the table's D call, TRBD1. TRBV21-1 is a pseudogene locus. The CDR3 has 15 residues. Here the CDR3 DNA reads TGTGCCAGCAGGACCTTGGGCAGGGGGCAAGAGACCCAGTACTTC. Its protein is CASRTLGRGQETQYF.

The gene calls are TRBV3-1 and TRBJ2-4, with 7 bases that match TRBD1. Germline loops: CDR1 LGHDT, CDR2 YNNKEL (reference sequence). This CDR3 comprises 15 residues. Trimming cost V 2 bases and J 1 base; bases outside gene matches: 2. The CDR3 region has the DNA TGTGCCAGCAGCCAAAAGGGGGCGGCCAAAAACATTCAGTACTTC. The encoded protein is CASSQKGAAKNIQYF.

This chain links TRBV4-3 with TRBJ1-2; 8 bases match TRBD1. The CDR3 is 14 amino acids. Germline assignment: CDR1 LGHNA and CDR2 YSLEER. V shed 5 bases and J 4 bases; nucleotides not matched to a gene: 6. The CDR3 region is CASSAQGARYGYTF. Here the CDR3 DNA reads TGCGCCAGCAGCGCCCAGGGGGCCCGCTATGGCTACACCTTC.

J is TRBJ1-5 and V is TRBV12-3 or TRBV12-4, with a possible D match to TRBD1 (5 bases). V was cut by 5 bases and J by 1 base, with 12 bases left in between. This CDR3 has 15 residues. CDR3 nucleotide sequence: TGTGCCAGCAGTGCCCCAGGGACCAGCAATCAGCCCCAGCATTTT. Translated, it gives CASSAPGTSNQPQHF.

This clonotype was found a few times. This chain uses TRBV12-3 or TRBV12-4 with TRBJ1-2, with D tentatively TRBD1 (5 bases). The CDR3 is made up of 13 amino acids. V was pared by 4 bases and J by 4 bases, with 10 bases between. CDR3 sequence (DNA): TGTGCCAGCAGTTCCATGGGGGTCTATGGCTACACCTTC. Protein product: CASSSMGVYGYTF.

The CDR3 region is CASSVAAGETDTQYF. CDR3 coding DNA: TGTGCCAGCAGCGTAGCAGCGGGGGAAACAGATACGCAGTATTTT. The chain uses TRBV9 and TRBJ2-3, with TRBD2 identical over 8 bases. This CDR3 contains 15 residues. Unmatched junction bases numbered 3, after V lost 0 bases and J lost 3 bases. Germline-derived CDR1 and CDR2 are SGDLS and YYNGEE.

This clonotype was counted many times. This CDR3 is CASSFGTGGTYEQYF. The CDR3 coding sequence is TGTGCCAGCAGCTTCGGGACAGGGGGCACCTACGAGCAGTACTTC. The chain couples TRBV12-3 or TRBV12-4 to TRBJ2-7; 12 nucleotides line up with TRBD1. This CDR3 spans 15 amino acids. V lost 6 bases and J lost 2; bases outside the gene matches: 5.

The rearrangement links TRBV5-1 to TRBJ1-4; 7 positions match TRBD1. V shed 1 base, J shed 6 bases, and the junction held 3 bases outside the gene matches. Germline V gene lookup returns CDR1 SGHRS and CDR2 YFSETQ. CDR3 length: 14 residues. In nucleotides, the CDR3 is TGCGCCAGCAGCTTGTGGCAGGGGGATGAAAAACTGTTTTTT. Amino acids: CASSLWQGDEKLFF. The whole variable domain, filled in from reference TRBV5-1 and TRBJ1-4, reads KAGVTQTPRYLIKTRGQQVTLSCSPISGHRSVSWYQQTPGQGLQFLFEYFSETQRNKGNFPGRFSGRQFSNSRSEMNVSTLELGDSALYLCASSLWQGDEKLFFGSGTQLSVL.